A selection of T cell receptor beta chains follows, all from one sample in a study of vaccination and CD4 T cells after COVID-19. The antigens of these receptors remain unknown. TCRdb fed the PCR reads into MiXCR, producing one record per CDR3 protein. The data hold about 23,000 distinct CDR3 sequences, with over 60% observed a single time. Material: CD4+ T cells from blood, cultured in vitro, obtained after SARS-CoV-2 vaccination. The receptors were sampled from a human donor who received a COVID-19 vaccine. The CDR3 runs from the conserved cysteine through the conserved F or W. Each record gives: V gene, CDR3 protein.

TRBV15	CATSRDPGENTEVFF
TRBV5-4	CASSIRSGDDTDTQYF
TRBV19	CASSPRTGDYEQYF
TRBV19	CASSSTNYGYTF
TRBV10-2	CASSSFQETQYF
TRBV7-2	CASSLGPYLKRGASQETQYF
TRBV11-3	CASSNIGATDTQYF
TRBV30	CAWALGTGNQPQHF
TRBV24-1	CATSDFTGTDTQYF
TRBV10-3	CASSPVKYRASRSTDTQYF
TRBV24-1	CATSKGTADSGANVLTF
TRBV5-1	CASRPRTDLIIPPFYGYTF
TRBV20-1	CSAPRAGGEQFF
TRBV6-1	CASRYPGGELFF
TRBV7-7	CASSLAGNNEQFF
TRBV24-1	CATSLGGLSSGANVLTF
TRBV7-2	CASSLRSGGIDTQYF
TRBV15	CATSRVGYSGGASRLEDTQYF
TRBV20-1	CSARVGGQLSNQPQHF
TRBV10-3	CAISETGGLEETQYF
TRBV19	CASRGWRGNYGYTF
TRBV24-1	CATRKTGRNTEAFF
TRBV5-1	CASSLGGTDTQYF
TRBV5-4	CASSMDYNTEAFF
TRBV20-1	CSALGTYNEQFF
TRBV20-1	CSARDLGRATLTNYGYTF
TRBV20-1	CSASRRSTEAFF
TRBV12-5	CASGSSFGANTGELFF
TRBV27	CASSGIFSGNTGELFF
TRBV20-1	CSARVWGTGAYEQYF
TRBV6-5	CASSYSMALLGTDTQYF
TRBV10-3	CAISPNQQETQYF
TRBV7-8	CASSRTTANTEAFF
TRBV10-1	CASSERTEFTDTQYF
TRBV20-1	CSARDHRLDRGLDGYTF
TRBV20-1	CSARDGQGVGYTF
TRBV12-3/TRBV12-4	CASSTQGSGVGGYTF
TRBV28	CASSPEGQGVGGYTF
TRBV27	CASSDRLNTEAFF
TRBV20-1	CSASGFSDEQFF